This T cell receptor (beta chain) was captured by sequencing in a study of PD-L1 blockade in urothelial cancer (dated by TCRdb to 2017 to 2019). Regarding the study in general: Every patient began therapy around 2014 and was given atezolizumab 1,200 mg intravenously every 3 weeks. Pretreatment tumor samples and matched peripheral blood, collected serially before and after atezolizumab treatment, underwent TCR sequencing. A median of roughly 140,000 T cells and 65,000 to 90,000 unique TCRs was obtained from blood samples, and a median clonality of around 0.072 was observed. Pretreatment blood TCR-seq was available for under 35 patients, at least one posttreatment blood collection was obtained for roughly 25 patients, and tumor TCR-seq was available for roughly 25 patients. An ECOG performance status of 0 or 1 was recorded for the patients, and 0 to 3 prior chemotherapy regimens had been received by the patients. About 90% of the roughly 29 patients were identified as males with urothelial cancer of bladder origin, and a prior smoking history was reported by 18 of 29 patients. Blood samples were analyzed 3 weeks after the start of treatment (second dose) and 6 weeks after the start of treatment. Progression-free survival longer than 6 months counted as durable clinical benefit, and TCR features were additionally tested against both progression-free and overall survival. Under 10 patients achieved durable clinical benefit and about 22 did not. In the same patients, pretreatment tumors underwent whole exome sequencing and RNA sequencing in addition to TCR sequencing. The study was an exploratory multi-omic analysis of somatic, immune and clinical correlates of response to PD-L1 blockade with atezolizumab in urothelial cancer. The study at large found these results: Because of the small sample size (n = 29) and the many exploratory analyses performed, the results are intended to be regarded as hypothesis-generating. Improved progression-free and overall survival was associated with having pretreatment peripheral blood TCR clonality below the median. At 3 weeks after the start of treatment, tumor-associated TCR clones in peripheral blood had expanded more in patients with durable benefit (n ≈ 20, p = 0.022).

The table lists this clone with a count of one. This receptor's antigen is unknown. No base qualities exist here, and no much larger clone lies one base off it. A total of under 30 patients with locally advanced or metastatic urothelial carcinoma, treated at Memorial Sloan Kettering on a trial protocol, made up the cohort. Peripheral blood mononuclear cells were collected from each patient pretreatment and during treatment, giving between 1 and 8 total time points per patient. The Qiagen DNeasy Blood extraction kit was used to purify genomic DNA from total PBMCs and tumor samples. PBMCs were collected pretreatment and during treatment and were isolated and stored as previously described. Each PCR received spiked-in synthetic TCR analog templates so that absolute template abundance could be estimated from read counts. The immunoSEQ assay was used to amplify TCRbeta CDR3 regions from genomic DNA with bias-controlled V and J gene primers. Sequencing of rearranged TCRbeta segments was performed at approximately 20X coverage. Under the source paper's analysis protocol: Sequencing errors were corrected by clustering and CDR3s were annotated against IMGT to assign V, D and J genes. Downstream analyses used only productive TCRbeta rearrangements and left out out-of-frame or stop-codon sequences. Clonality was calculated as one minus the Shannon entropy normalized by the log of the number of unique productive sequences. Fisher's exact test with Benjamini-Hochberg correction, using a cutoff of adjusted p below 0.01, was how clones that differed between time points or between blood and tumor were identified. Sourced from immuneACCESS, this table was stored by TCRdb with only in-frame sequences that have V and J called. A share of the clones is absent; for the studies checked, an unresolved V gene accounts for under half, and the remainder has no known explanation. That table supplies the V and J calls and clone size; D and trimming were determined from the DNA. The table for this sample lists approximately 65,000 clones; about 89% of them were counted only once. Approximately 3.2% of the sample comes from the top ten.

The sequence was collected from a man in his sixties with urothelial cancer. The material was PBMCs, obtained around atezolizumab (anti-PD-L1) treatment.

For the CDR3, the sequence is CASSLGASGGIGTGELFF. The nucleotides are TGCGCCAGCAGCTTGGGTGCTAGCGGGGGGATCGGCACCGGGGAGCTGTTTTTT. The chain employs TRBV5-1 and TRBJ2-2; 11 middle bases align to TRBD2. For this chain, trimming is 0 bases at the V end and 4 bases at the J end, and the number of junction bases without a gene match is 8. There are 18 amino acids in the CDR3, from cysteine to phenylalanine inclusive. Only the CDR3 region is kept as DNA, spanning 54 bases read in frame from base 1. Taken from the germline V gene, the CDR1 and CDR2 loops are SGHRS and YFSETQ.